This T cell receptor (beta chain) was recovered during a study of regulatory T cells in long-lasting Graves disease (dated by TCRdb to the early 2020s). Notes on the research overall: Newly diagnosed Graves' disease patients had taken antithyroid drugs for less than 3 months. This study used TCR sequencing and RNA sequencing of peripheral blood to compare persistent Graves' disease patients against newly diagnosed Graves' disease patients. The study took place in China and was registered as a clinical trial. TCR sequencing covered approximately 13 persistent and roughly 20 newly diagnosed Graves' disease patients, some 33 samples in total. Findings and caveats that apply to the study as a whole: A larger number of public clonotypes was shared among persistent patients (fewer than 3,000) than among newly diagnosed patients (about 990). The study examined only peripheral blood because the primary lesion, thyroid tissue, could not be accessed. The authors noted that the small sample size was a limitation that may lower accuracy. TRBV28, TRBJ1-2 and TRBJ2-5 were preferentially used in persistent disease, while TRBV20-1 and TRBJ2-1 were favored in newly diagnosed disease. Only the TCR beta chain was sequenced and analyzed. Persistent Graves' disease patients showed lower TCR Shannon entropy and fewer highly expanded clones than newly diagnosed patients, suggesting clonal expansion.

This clonotype was picked up a small number of times. Which antigen it targets is not known. Base qualities are not at hand, and no much larger clone is one base apart. The time point label for this specimen denotes: newly diagnosed GD, antithyroid drugs for less than 3 months. For both TCR sequencing and RNA sequencing, RNA was extracted from PBMCs using TRIzol. The diagnosis of Graves' disease followed American Thyroid Association guidelines. Recruitment of patients was carried out at an endocrinology department in Xi'an, China. From each patient, about 9.7 milliliters of peripheral blood was collected into an EDTA anticoagulant tube. Ficoll Paque Plus density gradient separation was used to isolate PBMCs, and no further T cell sorting was done. RNA quality was checked with an Agilent 2100 Bioanalyzer and agarose gel, and concentration with a NanoDrop 2000. The library was produced with multiplex PCR. Sequencing was carried out with an Illumina HiSeq 4000. iRepertoire HTBI primers and Arm-PCR amplification of CDR3 regions were used to construct TCR beta libraries. Gel purification was performed on PCR products prior to sequencing. The study's processing was this. Across samples, approximately 68 TRBV and 15 or so TRBJ segments were identified and used for gene usage analysis of CDR3 amino acid clonotypes. COPE and FqMerger were used to merge the filtered high-quality paired reads into contigs. Contigs were aligned with BLAST to IMGT TRBV, TRBD and TRBJ reference genes, and CDR3 was defined per IMGT. Any clonotype with a frequency above 0.1% was classified as a highly expanded clone. Shannon entropy served as the measure of repertoire diversity, while the Gini coefficient captured V-J evenness. A clonotype was considered public if more than one individual shared it. TCRdb took the public reads, trimmed them with fastp at Q25, ran MiXCR for clone calling and kept in-frame beta chains. Each CDR3 protein gets just one entry, which takes the most common genes and DNA from the rows behind it. TCRdb's processing, not the authors' own work, is the source of the V and J calls. This sample is represented by about 540,000 distinct CDR3 sequences; about 14% of them were singletons. The ten biggest clones cover roughly 10% of the sample.

Inclusive of the bounding cysteine and phenylalanine, the CDR3 is 13 residues long. The retained sequence is limited to the CDR3, 39 bases, with the frame set at the first base. After removal of 2 bases from V and 5 bases from J, the junction retains 3 bases not matched to a gene. This sample was shared with a second study, whose subject was T cells in Graves' hyperthyroidism and ophthalmopathy. As the second study states: A patient counted as having stable Graves' hyperthyroidism if no progression to ophthalmopathy occurred over 18 months of follow-up. Hyperthyroidism patients were aged 18 to 65 years and newly diagnosed, with disease duration of less than 2 months. Patients with uncontrolled infections, other autoimmune diseases, pregnancy or lactation were excluded. Diagnoses were established on the basis of clinical symptoms, serum thyroxine and TRAb, thyroid ultrasound, and orbital computed tomography. For the first round of RT-PCR on the TCR CDR3, the HTBI primer set was used together with the Qiagen OneStep RT-PCR kit. Blood samples also contained most of the expanded thyroid clonotypes (frequency above 0.001), which suggests that blood repertoires may reflect thyroid immune responses. A model built on a 13 V-J signature distinguished ophthalmopathy from stable hyperthyroidism, reaching around 90% sensitivity and 81% to 83% specificity in cross-validation and 80%/75% in testing. In validation, the model predicted progression to ophthalmopathy with around 71% sensitivity and approximately 74% specificity, a median of around 6.6 months before onset. TCR V-J signatures able to tell the groups apart were searched for in a discovery cohort of some 97 patients, of whom around 43 had Graves' ophthalmopathy and roughly 59 had stable Graves' hyperthyroidism. Prospective prediction of ophthalmopathy was tested in an independent validation cohort consisting of about 19 hyperthyroidism patients and some 16 patients who later progressed to ophthalmopathy. For training and testing, the 100 or so patients in the discovery cohort were randomly divided in a 7:3 ratio. In several Graves' hyperthyroidism patients, the study also compared T-cell repertoires from thyroid tissue with T-cell repertoires from blood. Following sampling, methimazole starting at 30 mg daily was given to hyperthyroidism patients, and high-dose intravenous methylprednisolone was given to ophthalmopathy patients. A second multiplex PCR round built the libraries, followed by size selection and purification. The libraries were sequenced on an Illumina HiSeq2000 using paired-end 100 bp reads. SOAPnuke was used to process the raw data, throwing out any read that contained adapters or uncalled bases, had a mean Phred below 15, or lacked an exact constant-primer or identifier match. COPE v1.2.5 was used to merge high-quality paired reads, and clonotypes were defined as unique nucleotide sequences. MiTCR v1.1 was used to align clonotypes to the IMGT TRBV, TRBD and TRBJ reference segments. The analysis was restricted to V-J combinations with a frequency above 0.0001, which together covered 98% to 99.2% of the repertoires. The TCS score was defined as F50 (clonal expansion) divided by E x V (chaos), with BLOSUM62-based TCRdist calculated between CDR3 peptides within each V-J. Welch's t-statistics and random forest reduced around 520 V-J features to 13, which were used in a naive Bayes classifier (R e1071). No statistical method was used to fix the sample size in advance, and group allocation was not hidden from the investigators. The paper describes TCR Vbeta CDR3 sequencing of 140 or so peripheral blood samples, made up of roughly 40 ophthalmopathy patients, some 80 hyperthyroidism patients and roughly 17 progressor patients.

This sequence was found in a man aged 25-40 years with Graves disease. Donor details come from another sample of the same person, matched by shared clones. This sample comprised peripheral blood mononuclear cells (PBMCs), obtained at new diagnosis, from a patient treated with antithyroid drugs. Recombination linked TRBV12-3 or TRBV12-4 to TRBJ2-7; 7 bases in the middle match TRBD1. The DNA sequence reads TGTGCCAGCAGTTTATTTACAGGGGACGAGCAGTACTTC. Translated, this is CASSLFTGDEQYF.